What follows describes a single TCR beta chain. This clonotype was counted only a few times. The target of this receptor is not known. The record has no base qualities; no much larger clone is one base away. This entry is derived from a study of post-analysis software for immune sequencing data (dated by TCRdb to about 2015). A note on the overall study: Relapsing-remitting, secondary progressive and progressive-relapsing multiple sclerosis were recorded as disease courses, and subtype annotation was lacking for some patients. The patient repertoires were set against under 13 previously published healthy control repertoires from donors whose ages ranged from about 6 to 26 years. A subset of samples was prepared in parallel using single-end sample barcoding, then pooled and co-amplified after Illumina adapter ligation. Summary of the overall study and its limitations: Compared with controls, multiple sclerosis patients had significantly lower normalized Chao1 diversity, a finding suggesting substantial peripheral T-cell clonal expansion. The control group was slightly older than the multiple sclerosis patient group. Patients showed significantly higher frequencies than controls for a handful of TRBV segments, among them TRBV5-6, TRBV5-1 and TRBV20-1. Direct clustering with F measure showed strong co-clustering of samples prepared in the same batch, prompting a batch-effect correction.

The receptor library was made with PCR. TCRdb shows the sequencer as Illumina HiSeq 2500. To reduce PCR and sequencing biases, unique molecular identifiers were built into the TCR beta cDNA libraries. Some 500,000 cDNA molecules were obtained for every 1 to 10 million input T cells, so each molecule roughly corresponded to one T cell. The patient libraries were prepared and sequenced using the same protocol as the earlier healthy control dataset. Samples belonging to the same batch were prepared together, multiplexed and sequenced on a shared HiSeq lane. The paper's data handling went like this. Raw barcoded reads were processed with MIGEC, discarding single-read molecular identifier groups before consensus assembly and CDR3 extraction. Clonotype tables were post-analysed with VDJtools, normalizing diversity by down-sampling all datasets to the smallest sample size. To correct batch-related cross-sample contamination, repertoire overlap clustering matched CDR3 amino acid sequences but not nucleotide sequences. TCRdb cleaned the public reads at Q25 with fastp, built clones with MiXCR and kept in-frame beta chains. CDR3 protein sequences are deduplicated, and each keeps its most common genes and DNA. These V and J calls rely on TCRdb rather than the paper's analysis. A total of about 170,000 distinct CDR3 sequences appear in this sample, approximately 30% of them only once. The leading ten clones occupy approximately 1.4% of the sample.

TCR beta repertoires were profiled from peripheral blood of roughly 13 young patients with multiple sclerosis to demonstrate the VDJtools post-analysis software. The multiple sclerosis patients were children and adolescents ranging in age from 6 to 15 years. V is pared back by 4 bases and J by 0 bases, with 10 bases lying between the germline termini. The CDR3 starts with the cysteine, ends with the phenylalanine, and has 15 residues. Solely the CDR3 DNA is kept, with 45 bases framed from the first base. Looking up the germline V gene yields CDR1 ENHRY and CDR2 SYGVKD. Sequencing was done on a sample of blood. The chain joins TRBV10-3 to TRBJ1-3, with TRBD1 as a weak D call on 5 bases. The receptor's source is a girl aged 10 to 17 with multiple sclerosis. The CDR3 here reads CAISGGVLSGNTIYF. The nucleotide sequence is TGTGCCATCAGTGGAGGGGTGCTCTCTGGAAACACCATATATTTT.